Below, 19 T cell receptor beta chains from the same sample are listed, as sequenced in a study of blood T cell repertoires in COVID-19. Profiled with immunoSEQ multiplex PCR; TCRdb holds only in-frame clones, not every one. This table holds fewer than 300,000 clones, 82% found once. Material: peripheral blood. The source of these receptors is a woman aged 18-29 years with acute or convalescent COVID-19.

This chain joins TRBV5-4 and TRBJ2-5; D might be TRBD1 (6 bases). Germline CDR1 reads SGHNT; CDR2 reads YYREEE (reference sequence). The CDR3 is 14 amino acids. V gave up 4 bases and J gave up 1 base, with 11 bases separating them. The CDR3 loop is CASSGGQTQETQYF. The CDR3 DNA follows: TGTGCCAGCAGCGGAGGACAGACCCAAGAGACCCAGTACTTC.

The chain combines TRBV19 with TRBJ2-5, with 14 bases that match TRBD2. Germline V gene sequence: CDR1 LNHDA, CDR2 SQIVND (reference sequence). The J segment lost 1 base and the V segment lost 4 bases, leaving 5 bases of the junction unmatched. The CDR3 runs to 17 residues. CDR3 loop: CASSTRTSGRPQETQYF. DNA of the CDR3: TGTGCCAGTAGTACCCGGACTAGCGGGAGGCCCCAAGAGACCCAGTACTTC.

CDR3 sequence (DNA): TGTGCCAGCTCACCCCTAGACGGATTAGCCGGGAATCAGCCCCAGCATTTT. Its protein product is CASSPLDGLAGNQPQHF. J is TRBJ1-5 and V is TRBV18; no firm D call. Trimming pared 3 bases from V and 4 bases from J, leaving 19 bases between. Looked up from germline, CDR1 is KGHSH and CDR2 is LQKENI. The CDR3 is 17 residues long.

The gene calls are TRBV9 and TRBJ2-4; D possibly corresponds to TRBD1 (6 bases). The ends were cut back, 0 bases at V and 7 bases at J, with 14 bases in the middle. Germline values: CDR1 SGDLS, CDR2 YYNGEE. The CDR3 sequence is 15 residues long. The DNA of the CDR3 is TGTGCCAGCAGCGTAGGGGGTCAGGGGAGTAACATTCAGTACTTC. This sequence encodes CASSVGGQGSNIQYF.

In DNA, the CDR3 is TGTGCCAGCAGCTTAGGGGACTTACTCCCCAACTATGGCTACACCTTC. This sequence encodes CASSLGDLLPNYGYTF. The rearrangement links TRBV5-6 to TRBJ1-2, with D possibly matching TRBD1 (5 bases). CDR1 is SGHDT, CDR2 YYEEEE, per germline. Trimming left V 2 bases short and J 2 bases short, with 16 bases between. CDR3 size: 16 residues. The entire variable domain, with the rest obtained from reference TRBV5-6 and TRBJ1-2, is as follows: DAGVTQSPTHLIKTRGQQVTLRCSPKSGHDTVSWYQQALGQGPQFIFQYYEEEERQRGNFPDRFSGHQFPNYSSELNVNALLLGDSALYLCASSLGDLLPNYGYTFGSGTRLTVV.

The chain employs TRBV13 and TRBJ2-5; 7 positions match TRBD2. CDR1 and CDR2 (germline): PRHDT, FYEKMQ (reference sequence). V lost 3 bases, J lost 5 bases, and 0 bases stayed unmatched. This CDR3 comprises 12 residues. CDR3 bases: TGTGCCAGCAGCTTCGGGGGGGAGACCCAGTACTTC. Its protein product is CASSFGGETQYF.

The V and J genes are TRBV5-6 and TRBJ1-6; D is uncertain. The CDR3 has 14 amino acids. Trimming took off 4 bases at V and 0 bases at J, with 5 bases between the two ends. The germline CDR1 and CDR2 sequences are SGHDT and YYEEEE. The DNA of the CDR3 is TGTGCCAGCAGCCTGAGCTCCTATAATTCACCCCTCCACTTT. This translates into CASSLSSYNSPLHF.

A word on this clone: Within the sample, other DNA sequences also encode this same CDR3. This sequence joins TRBV7-9 and TRBJ2-7; D might be TRBD2 (5 bases). The CDR3 runs 12 residues. Looked up from germline, CDR1 is SEHNR and CDR2 is FQNEAQ (reference sequence). V lost 5 bases and J lost 4, with 9 bases in between. CDR3 in DNA: TGTGCCAGCAGCCCCCGGGGTTACGAGCAGTACTTC. It is translated as CASSPRGYEQYF.

This clone was detected only once. The J gene is TRBJ1-2, the V gene TRBV19; 7 bases agree with TRBD1. Germline V gives CDR1 LNHDA, CDR2 SQIVND (reference sequence). J gave up 1 base and V 7 bases, and 9 bases lay outside the gene matches. The CDR3 runs to 15 residues. The CDR3 DNA reads as TGTGCCAGTACCATGCCCCGACAGGGTAACTATGGCTACACCTTC. It specifies CASTMPRQGNYGYTF.

The chain carries TRBV3-1 (or the pseudogene TRBV3-2) and TRBJ2-2, with D tentatively TRBD1 (6 bases). Per germline, CDR1 LGHDT and CDR2 YNNKEL (reference sequence). Trimming cost V 4 bases and J 3 bases, with 18 bases left between them. The CDR3 has 17 residues. This CDR3 reads CASSPGAGERYTGELFF. The CDR3 DNA follows: TGTGCCAGCAGCCCTGGAGCAGGGGAGCGGTACACCGGGGAGCTGTTTTTT.

This chain uses TRBV5-1 with TRBJ2-3; TRBD1 agrees at 7 bases. The junction had 11 bases not matched to a gene; V was cut back by 2 bases and J by 2 bases. Germline loops: CDR1 SGHRS, CDR2 YFSETQ. The CDR3 runs to 17 residues. As DNA, the CDR3 is TGCGCCAGCAGCTTCCGGGACAGCAGAATATTCACAGATACGCAGTATTTT. Protein sequence: CASSFRDSRIFTDTQYF. The full variable domain, rest sourced from reference TRBV5-1 and TRBJ2-3, is KAGVTQTPRYLIKTRGQQVTLSCSPISGHRSVSWYQQTPGQGLQFLFEYFSETQRNKGNFPGRFSGRQFSNSRSEMNVSTLELGDSALYLCASSFRDSRIFTDTQYFGPGTRLTVL.

This clone showed up just once. The chain uses TRBV7-9 and TRBJ1-2, with a possible D match to TRBD1 (5 bases). Germline CDR1 reads SEHNR; CDR2 reads FQNEAQ (reference sequence). The germline V and J ends were trimmed by 6 bases and 4 bases, with 21 bases remaining between them. The CDR3 is 16 residues long. In DNA, the CDR3 is TGTGCCAGCAGACAAATGCCGGCCAGGGCTCCCTATGGCTACACCTTC. Protein: CASRQMPARAPYGYTF.

The gene calls are TRBV5-4 and TRBJ2-3, with 13 nucleotides matching TRBD2. The germline V gene encodes CDR1 SGHNT and CDR2 YYREEE (reference sequence). The CDR3 is made up of 17 amino acids. The ends lost 0 bases at V and 4 bases at J; junction bases unmatched: 5. The CDR3, as DNA: TGTGCCAGCAGCTTGGGGGGGACTAGCGGGATCGCAGATACGCAGTATTTT. As protein: CASSLGGTSGIADTQYF.

The J gene is TRBJ2-7, the V gene TRBV6-1; D uncertain. The CDR3 contains 14 residues. Germline V gene lookup returns CDR1 MNHNS and CDR2 SASEGT. V was cut by 2 bases and J by 2 bases, with 10 bases left in between. CDR3 DNA: TGTGCCAGCAGTGAATCCTGGCCTCCCTACGAGCAGTACTTC. Encoded protein: CASSESWPPYEQYF.

The chain employs TRBV6-1 and TRBJ2-1; unclear D gene. The germline CDR1 and CDR2 sequences are MNHNS and SASEGT. This CDR3 is built from 13 residues. The germline V and J ends were trimmed by 3 bases and 5 bases, with 8 bases remaining between them. Here the CDR3 reads CASSEGDHNEQFF. The CDR3 nucleotides read TGTGCCAGCAGTGAGGGCGATCACAATGAGCAGTTCTTC.

The J gene is TRBJ2-1, the V gene TRBV10-1, with TRBD2 matching 12 bases. CDR1 is WNHNN and CDR2 is SYGVQD in the germline V gene (reference sequence). This CDR3 contains 15 residues. Trimming took 8 bases from V and 7 from J; bases not matched to a gene: 9. The CDR3 reads CASGSGLAGFNEQFF. CDR3 bases: TGCGCCAGCGGATCGGGACTAGCGGGTTTTAATGAGCAGTTCTTC.

J is TRBJ1-5 and V is TRBV4-3; 9 positions agree with TRBD1. V was pared by 0 bases and J by 7 bases, with 7 bases of the junction left unmatched. In germline, CDR1 is LGHNA, CDR2 YSLEER. The CDR3 length is 16 residues. CDR3 coding DNA: TGCGCCAGCAGCCAAGATTTACAGGGGGCCGGGCAGCCCCAGCATTTT. Its translation is CASSQDLQGAGQPQHF.

This sequence joins TRBV10-3 and TRBJ2-1, with a weak D call TRBD1 (6 bases). The V gene's germline CDR1 is ENHRY and CDR2 SYGVKD. V dropped 3 bases and J dropped 10 bases, with 10 bases sitting between them. The CDR3 covers 12 residues. Written as DNA, the CDR3 is TGTGCCATCAGTGACCCCGACAGGGAGCAGTTCTTC. Its translation: CAISDPDREQFF.

CDR3 amino acids: CASRLAGATYNEQFF. CDR3 in DNA: TGTGCCAGCAGACTAGCGGGAGCCACCTACAATGAGCAGTTCTTC. The rearrangement uses TRBV13 and TRBJ2-1; 11 bases are a match to TRBD2. CDR1 and CDR2 (germline): PRHDT, FYEKMQ (reference sequence). V lost 6 bases, J lost 2 bases, and 3 bases stayed unmatched. The CDR3 is 15 amino acids. The full variable domain, completed using reference TRBV13 and TRBJ2-1, is AAGVIQSPRHLIKEKRETATLKCYPIPRHDTVYWYQQGPGQDPQFLISFYEKMQSDKGSIPDRFSAQQFSDYHSELNMSSLELGDSALYFCASRLAGATYNEQFFGPGTRLTVL.